The 16 T cell receptor beta chains below come from one sample, sequenced in a study of T cell responses to AZD1222 COVID-19 vaccine. TCRdb's copy holds only in-frame clones and misses some; the assay was immunoSEQ multiplex PCR. The table records 130,000 to 150,000 clones, more than 85% of them present only once. This sample comprised peripheral blood, obtained after recovery from COVID-19. These receptors all stem from an adult who had recovered from COVID-19.

The chain couples TRBV7-3 to TRBJ2-1, with 8 bases lining up with TRBD1. The V segment lost 2 bases and the J segment 5 bases; nucleotides outside the gene matches: 11. The CDR3 contains 17 residues. Germline V gene sequence: CDR1 SGHTA, CDR2 FQGTGA. The CDR3 is CASSLGQGPFGDNEQFF. DNA of the CDR3: TGTGCCAGCAGCTTAGGACAGGGACCCTTTGGAGACAATGAGCAGTTCTTC.

The rearrangement uses TRBV2 and TRBJ2-1; D is undetermined. V lost 8 bases to trimming and J lost 5 bases, with 16 bases between them. Germline CDR1 is SNHLY and CDR2 is FYNNEI. CDR3 length: 14 residues. The CDR3 DNA reads TGTGCCAGCTGTTTGGTAGCCTCTAACAATGAGCAGTTCTTC. It codes for CASCLVASNNEQFF.

The J gene is TRBJ2-1, the V gene TRBV5-4, with a weak D call TRBD1 (5 bases). In germline, CDR1 is SGHNT, CDR2 YYREEE (reference sequence). V was pared by 1 base and J by 4 bases, with 12 bases between. This CDR3 contains 15 residues. The CDR3 region has the DNA TGTGCCAGCAGCTTGAAGGCAGGGAATTACAATGAGCAGTTCTTC. Protein product: CASSLKAGNYNEQFF. The full variable domain, in which reference TRBV5-4 and TRBJ2-1 provide the parts outside the CDR3, is ETGVTQSPTHLIKTRGQQVTLRCSSQSGHNTVSWYQQALGQGPQFIFQYYREEENGRGNFPPRFSGLQFPNYSSELNVNALELDDSALYLCASSLKAGNYNEQFFGPGTRLTVL.

A single count supports this clone. V usage is TRBV21-1 and J usage is TRBJ2-7; the table's D call of TRBD1 was not tested on the DNA. TRBV21-1 is listed as a pseudogene. The CDR3 loop spans 13 amino acids. The chain's CDR3 is CASRRDRGHEQYF. CDR3 in DNA: TGTGCCAGCAGACGGGACAGGGGTCACGAGCAGTACTTC.

V is TRBV5-1 and J is TRBJ1-3, with D perhaps TRBD1 (6 bases). This CDR3 spans 18 amino acids. Germline V CDR1 and CDR2: SGHRS, YFSETQ. Deletions cut 1 base from V and 0 bases from J, with 17 bases between. As DNA, the CDR3 is TGCGCCAGCAGCTTGACCTTTGACAGGTCGCTCTCTGGAAACACCATATATTTT. This codes for CASSLTFDRSLSGNTIYF.

This clone was seen a single time. The rearrangement joins TRBV29-1 to TRBJ2-1, with unresolved D. In germline, CDR1 is SQVTM, CDR2 ANQGSEA. With 3 bases removed from V and 8 bases from J, the gap between germline ends came to 8 bases. The CDR3 consists of 11 residues. CDR3 amino acids: CSVDPLHEQFF. CDR3 bases: TGCAGCGTTGACCCCCTGCATGAGCAGTTCTTC.

CDR3 nucleotides: TGTGCCTGGAGTAAAGGACTAAACACCGGGGAGCTGTTTTTT. This codes for CAWSKGLNTGELFF. This sequence joins TRBV30 and TRBJ2-2; D might be TRBD2 (6 bases). Trimming cost V 2 bases and J 2 bases, with 9 bases left between them. This CDR3 region has 14 residues. Looked up from germline, CDR1 is GTSNPN and CDR2 is SVGIG (reference sequence).

The J gene is TRBJ2-1, the V gene TRBV28, with a possible D match to TRBD2 (7 bases). V shed 2 bases and J shed 5 bases, with 16 bases lying between them. Germline V gene data show CDR1 as MDHEN and CDR2 as SYDVKM. The CDR3 has 16 amino acids. In DNA form, the CDR3 reads TGTGCCAGCAGTTTACCGTGGGACTACAGGGACAATGAGCAGTTCTTC. Translating it yields CASSLPWDYRDNEQFF.

This clone was found once. V usage is TRBV19 and J usage is TRBJ2-1; D possibly corresponds to TRBD2 (6 bases). With 3 bases removed from V and 6 bases from J, the gap between germline ends came to 12 bases. This CDR3 is 14 amino acids long. Germline assignment: CDR1 LNHDA and CDR2 SQIVND (reference sequence). CDR3 in DNA: TGTGCCAGTAGTATGGGGGGAGGCGGCAATGAGCAGTTCTTC. It specifies CASSMGGGGNEQFF.

The V gene is TRBV13, the J gene TRBJ2-3; 10 nucleotides match TRBD1. With V trimmed by 3 bases and J by 3 bases, 12 bases remained unmatched. CDR1 is PRHDT and CDR2 is FYEKMQ in the germline V gene (reference sequence). The CDR3 length is 18 residues. In DNA form, the CDR3 reads TGTGCCAGCAGCTTGAAGCTTCGACAGGGGGCCGTAACAGATACGCAGTATTTT. As protein: CASSLKLRQGAVTDTQYF.

The CDR3 reads CASRRGPNQPQHF. The CDR3 DNA reads as TGCGCCAGCCGCAGGGGCCCCAATCAGCCCCAGCATTTT. The rearrangement uses TRBV5-1 and TRBJ1-5; possible D gene TRBD1, 6 bases. The CDR3 length is 13 residues. CDR1 and CDR2 (germline): SGHRS, YFSETQ. V was trimmed by 7 bases and J by 3 bases, leaving 11 bases between them.

The chain couples TRBV2 to TRBJ1-4; 10 positions match TRBD1. After removal of 8 bases from V and 9 bases from J, the junction contained 9 bases not matched to a gene. The CDR3 is 14 residues long. Germline lookup yields CDR1 SNHLY and CDR2 FYNNEI. The CDR3 DNA is TGTGCCAGCTCGGGGGGACAGGGGAAGCAAAAACTGTTTTTT. Its protein is CASSGGQGKQKLFF.

The rearrangement links TRBV28 to TRBJ1-1, with D perhaps matching TRBD1 (6 bases). The germline V gene encodes CDR1 MDHEN and CDR2 SYDVKM. The V end lost 7 bases, the J end lost 6 bases, and 12 bases lay between the germline ends. The CDR3 runs to 12 residues. CDR3 sequence: CASNRDLSEAFF. DNA of the CDR3: TGTGCCAGCAACAGGGACCTATCTGAAGCTTTCTTT.

The gene calls are TRBV20-1 and TRBJ2-3; no firm D call. Germline loops: CDR1 DFQATT, CDR2 SNEGSKA (reference sequence). The CDR3 covers 11 residues. V was cut by 1 base and J by 2 bases, with 1 base left in between. Here the CDR3 reads CSARATDTQYF. The CDR3, as DNA: TGCAGTGCTAGAGCCACAGATACGCAGTATTTT.

The chain recombines TRBV5-4 with TRBJ1-2, with unresolved D. Trimming removed 4 bases from V and 3 bases from J, with 22 bases in between. Germline loops: CDR1 SGHNT, CDR2 YYREEE (reference sequence). The length of the CDR3 is 17 residues. In nucleotides, the CDR3 is TGTGCCAGCAGCCCCCCCATTAGGCCGGGTGTGGACTATGGCTACACCTTC. It encodes CASSPPIRPGVDYGYTF. Full variable domain (missing parts from reference TRBV5-4 and TRBJ1-2): ETGVTQSPTHLIKTRGQQVTLRCSSQSGHNTVSWYQQALGQGPQFIFQYYREEENGRGNFPPRFSGLQFPNYSSELNVNALELDDSALYLCASSPPIRPGVDYGYTFGSGTRLTVV.

V usage is TRBV14 and J usage is TRBJ2-3; D not resolved. Germline CDR1 reads SGHDN; CDR2 reads FVKESK. The germline V and J ends were trimmed by 2 bases and 4 bases, with 7 bases remaining between them. There are 13 residues in the CDR3. CDR3 DNA: TGTGCCAGCAGCCAAAACGCGGCAGATACGCAGTATTTT. Translation: CASSQNAADTQYF.